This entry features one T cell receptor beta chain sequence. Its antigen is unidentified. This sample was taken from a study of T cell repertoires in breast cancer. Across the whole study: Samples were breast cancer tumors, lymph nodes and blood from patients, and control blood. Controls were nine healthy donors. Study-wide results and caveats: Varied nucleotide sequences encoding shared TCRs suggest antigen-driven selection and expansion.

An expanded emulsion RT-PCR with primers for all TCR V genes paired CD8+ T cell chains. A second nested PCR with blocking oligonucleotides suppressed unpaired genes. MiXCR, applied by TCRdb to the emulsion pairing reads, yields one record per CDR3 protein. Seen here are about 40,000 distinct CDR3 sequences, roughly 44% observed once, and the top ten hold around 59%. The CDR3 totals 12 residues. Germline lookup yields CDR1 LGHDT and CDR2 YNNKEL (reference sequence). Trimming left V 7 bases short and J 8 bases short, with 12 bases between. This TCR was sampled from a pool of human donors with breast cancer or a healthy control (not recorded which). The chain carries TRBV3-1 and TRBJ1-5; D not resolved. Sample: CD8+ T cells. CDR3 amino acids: CASKGATEPQHF. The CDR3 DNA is TGTGCCAGCAAGGGAGCCACAGAGCCCCAGCATTTT. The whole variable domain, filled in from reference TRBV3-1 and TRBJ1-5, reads DTAVSQTPKYLVTQMGNDKSIKCEQNLGHDTMYWYKQDSKKFLKIMFSYNNKELIINETVPNRFSPKSPDKAHLNLHINSLELGDSAVYFCASKGATEPQHFGDGTRLSIL.